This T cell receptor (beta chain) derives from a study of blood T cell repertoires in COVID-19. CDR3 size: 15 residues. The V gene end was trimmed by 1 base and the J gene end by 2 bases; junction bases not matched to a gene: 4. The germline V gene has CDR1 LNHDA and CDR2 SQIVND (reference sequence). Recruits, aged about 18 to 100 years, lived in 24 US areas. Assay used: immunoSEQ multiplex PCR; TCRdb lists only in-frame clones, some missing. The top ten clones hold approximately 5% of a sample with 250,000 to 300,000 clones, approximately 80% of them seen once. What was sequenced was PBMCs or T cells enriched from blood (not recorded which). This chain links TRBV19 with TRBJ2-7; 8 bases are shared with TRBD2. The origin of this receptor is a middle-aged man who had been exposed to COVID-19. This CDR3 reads CASSIVGRGAYEQYF. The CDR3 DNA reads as TGTGCCAGTAGTATAGTCGGGAGGGGGGCCTACGAGCAGTACTTC.